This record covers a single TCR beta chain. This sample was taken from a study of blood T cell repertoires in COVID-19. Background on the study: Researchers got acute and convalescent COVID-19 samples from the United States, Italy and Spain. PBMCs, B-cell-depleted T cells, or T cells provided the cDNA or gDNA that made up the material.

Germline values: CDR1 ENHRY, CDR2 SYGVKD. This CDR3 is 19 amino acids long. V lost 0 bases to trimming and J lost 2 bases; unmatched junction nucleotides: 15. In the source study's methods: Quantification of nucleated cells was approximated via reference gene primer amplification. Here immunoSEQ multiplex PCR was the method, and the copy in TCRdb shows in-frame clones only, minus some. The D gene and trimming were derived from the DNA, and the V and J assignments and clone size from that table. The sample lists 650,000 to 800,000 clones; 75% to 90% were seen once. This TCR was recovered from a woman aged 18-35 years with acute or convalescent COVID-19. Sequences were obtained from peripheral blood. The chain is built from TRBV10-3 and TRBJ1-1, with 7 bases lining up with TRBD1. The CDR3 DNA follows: TGTGCCATCAGTGAGTCTCTTGTCTTTTCGGGACAGATCAACACTGAAGCTTTCTTT. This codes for CAISESLVFSGQINTEAFF.